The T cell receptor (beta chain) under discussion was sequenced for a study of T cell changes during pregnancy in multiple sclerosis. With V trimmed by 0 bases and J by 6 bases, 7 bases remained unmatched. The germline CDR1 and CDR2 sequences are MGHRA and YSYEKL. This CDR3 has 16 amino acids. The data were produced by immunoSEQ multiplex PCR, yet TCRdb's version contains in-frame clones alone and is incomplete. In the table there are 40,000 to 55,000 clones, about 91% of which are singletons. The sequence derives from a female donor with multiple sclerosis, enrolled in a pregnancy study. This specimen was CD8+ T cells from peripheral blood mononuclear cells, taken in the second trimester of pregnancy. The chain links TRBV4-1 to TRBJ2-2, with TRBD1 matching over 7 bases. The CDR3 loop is CASSQDGTVFSGELFF. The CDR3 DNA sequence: TGCGCCAGCAGCCAAGACGGGACAGTCTTCTCCGGGGAGCTGTTTTTT.